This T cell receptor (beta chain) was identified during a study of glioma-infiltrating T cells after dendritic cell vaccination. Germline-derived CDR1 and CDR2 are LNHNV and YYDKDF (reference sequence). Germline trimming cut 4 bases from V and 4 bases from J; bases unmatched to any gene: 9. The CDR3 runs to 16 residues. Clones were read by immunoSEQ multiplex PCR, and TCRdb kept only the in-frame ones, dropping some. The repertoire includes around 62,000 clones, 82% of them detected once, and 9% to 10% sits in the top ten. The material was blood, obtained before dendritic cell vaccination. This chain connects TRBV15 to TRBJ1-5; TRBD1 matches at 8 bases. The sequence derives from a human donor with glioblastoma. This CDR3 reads CATSIDGTGANQPQHF. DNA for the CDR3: TGTGCCACCAGCATTGATGGGACAGGTGCGAATCAGCCCCAGCATTTT. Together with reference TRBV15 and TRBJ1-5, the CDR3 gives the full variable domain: DAMVIQNPRYQVTQFGKPVTLSCSQTLNHNVMYWYQQKSSQAPKLLFHYYDKDFNNEADTPDNFQSRRPNTSFCFLDIRSPGLGDTAMYLCATSIDGTGANQPQHFGDGTRLSIL.